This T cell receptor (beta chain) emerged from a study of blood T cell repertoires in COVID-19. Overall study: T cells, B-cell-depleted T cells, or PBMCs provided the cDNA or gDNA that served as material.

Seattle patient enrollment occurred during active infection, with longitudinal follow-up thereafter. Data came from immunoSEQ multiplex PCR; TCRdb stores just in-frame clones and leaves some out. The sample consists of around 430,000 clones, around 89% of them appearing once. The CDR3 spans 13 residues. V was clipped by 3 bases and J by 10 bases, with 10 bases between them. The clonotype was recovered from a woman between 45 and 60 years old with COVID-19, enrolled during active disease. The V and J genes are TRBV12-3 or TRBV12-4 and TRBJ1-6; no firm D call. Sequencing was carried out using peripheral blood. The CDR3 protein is CASSFGSQSPLHF. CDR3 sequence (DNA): TGTGCCAGCAGTTTTGGCAGTCAATCACCCCTCCACTTT.